This entry lists 8 T cell receptor beta chains sequenced from one sample in a study of PD-1 blockade in mismatch repair-deficient tumors. Clones were read by immunoSEQ multiplex PCR, and TCRdb kept only the in-frame ones, dropping some. The sample has roughly 130,000 clones, about 88% seen once. The sequences come from peripheral blood, collected approximately 71 weeks after starting pembrolizumab. These receptors were collected from an adult with mismatch repair-deficient cancer.

This clone was counted a few times. J is TRBJ2-3 and V is TRBV25-1; D possibly corresponds to TRBD2 (6 bases). The ends were cut back, 3 bases at V and 5 bases at J, with 9 bases in the middle. The CDR3 is 13 residues long. CDR1 and CDR2 from the germline V gene are MGHDK and SYGVNS. The CDR3 coding sequence is TGTGCCAGCAGTGAGGGCGGGGTAGATACGCAGTATTTT. It is translated as CASSEGGVDTQYF.

The chain has TRBV4-1 and TRBJ1-1; no clear D gene. CDR1 and CDR2 from the germline V gene are MGHRA and YSYEKL. This CDR3 has 16 residues. Trimming left V 3 bases short and J 4 bases short, with 18 bases between. This CDR3 is CASSHPTRQVGTEAFF. CDR3 DNA: TGCGCCAGCAGCCATCCGACACGCCAAGTAGGCACTGAAGCTTTCTTT.

This clone was recorded only once. This chain connects TRBV5-1 to TRBJ2-7, with 10 nucleotides matching TRBD2. The CDR3 is 18 residues long. The J segment lost 0 bases and the V segment lost 0 bases, leaving 9 bases of the junction unmatched. Germline V gene data show CDR1 as SGHRS and CDR2 as YFSETQ. The CDR3 DNA reads TGCGCCAGCAGCTTGGAGCCAGCGGGAGGGCCGGTCTCCTACGAGCAGTACTTC. Translating it yields CASSLEPAGGPVSYEQYF.

The CDR3 bases are TGTGCCAGCAGACGAAGCGGGAGTCCTTACAATGAGCAGTTCTTC. Translating gives CASRRSGSPYNEQFF. V is TRBV6-5 and J is TRBJ2-1; 8 bases fit TRBD2. The germline V gene encodes CDR1 MNHEY and CDR2 SVGAGI. The CDR3 consists of 15 residues. J was trimmed by 4 bases and V by 6 bases; bases with no gene match: 8.

In its sample, this clone was seen once. This chain uses TRBV21-1 with TRBJ2-7; the table names TRBD2, a call not compared with the DNA. TRBV21-1 is listed as a pseudogene. CDR3 length equals 20 residues. The CDR3 DNA reads TGTGCCAGCAGCACATTGACCGGGACTAGCGGGAGAAGCGGGTCCTACGAGCAGTACTTC. Protein product: CASSTLTGTSGRSGSYEQYF.

J is TRBJ2-1 and V is TRBV5-1; D is unresolved. This CDR3 spans 12 amino acids. V was shortened by 0 bases and J by 5 bases, with 3 bases between the two germline ends. Germline assignment: CDR1 SGHRS and CDR2 YFSETQ. The CDR3 DNA is TGCGCCAGCAGCTTGGTTGACAATGAGCAGTTCTTC. This encodes CASSLVDNEQFF. Supplemented by reference TRBV5-1 and TRBJ2-1, the full variable domain reads KAGVTQTPRYLIKTRGQQVTLSCSPISGHRSVSWYQQTPGQGLQFLFEYFSETQRNKGNFPGRFSGRQFSNSRSEMNVSTLELGDSALYLCASSLVDNEQFFGPGTRLTVL.

This CDR3 is CASSQRDRPYEQYF. In nucleotides, the CDR3 is TGTGCCAGCAGCCAACGGGACAGACCCTACGAGCAGTACTTC. The chain employs TRBV7-9 and TRBJ2-7, with TRBD1 matching over 7 bases. The length of the CDR3 is 14 residues. Trimming took 5 bases from V and 2 from J; bases not matched to a gene: 6. From germline, CDR1 is SEHNR and CDR2 FQNEAQ (reference sequence).

The chain employs TRBV10-3 and TRBJ2-2; possibly TRBD2 for D (6 bases). CDR1 is ENHRY, CDR2 SYGVKD, per germline. This CDR3 has 17 amino acids. V shed 0 bases and J shed 0 bases, with 11 bases lying between them. This CDR3 reads CAISESFPSANTGELFF. CDR3 nucleotides: TGTGCCATCAGTGAGTCGTTTCCTAGCGCGAACACCGGGGAGCTGTTTTTT.